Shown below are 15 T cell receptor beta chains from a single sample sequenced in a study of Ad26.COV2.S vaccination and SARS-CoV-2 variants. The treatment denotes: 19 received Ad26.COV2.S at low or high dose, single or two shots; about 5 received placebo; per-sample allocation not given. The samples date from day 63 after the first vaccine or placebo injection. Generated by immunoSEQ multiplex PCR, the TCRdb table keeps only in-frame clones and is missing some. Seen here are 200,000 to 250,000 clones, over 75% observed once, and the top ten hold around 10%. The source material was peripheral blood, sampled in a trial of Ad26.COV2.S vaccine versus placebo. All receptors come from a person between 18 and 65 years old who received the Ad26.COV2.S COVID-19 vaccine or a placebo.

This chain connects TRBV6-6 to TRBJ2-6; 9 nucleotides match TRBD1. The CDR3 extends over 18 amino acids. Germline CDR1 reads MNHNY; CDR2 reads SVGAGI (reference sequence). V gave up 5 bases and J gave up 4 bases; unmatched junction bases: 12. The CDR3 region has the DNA TGTGCCAGCAGTCCATGGGGACAGGGCGCCTCAGGGGCCAACGTCCTGACTTTC. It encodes CASSPWGQGASGANVLTF.

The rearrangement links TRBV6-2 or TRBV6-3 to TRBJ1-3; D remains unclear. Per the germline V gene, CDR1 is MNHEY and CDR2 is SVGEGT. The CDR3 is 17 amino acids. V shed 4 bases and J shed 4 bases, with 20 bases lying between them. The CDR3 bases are TGTGCCAGCAGTTCACACTTAATCCGGGCCGAAGGAAACACCATATATTTT. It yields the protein CASSSHLIRAEGNTIYF.

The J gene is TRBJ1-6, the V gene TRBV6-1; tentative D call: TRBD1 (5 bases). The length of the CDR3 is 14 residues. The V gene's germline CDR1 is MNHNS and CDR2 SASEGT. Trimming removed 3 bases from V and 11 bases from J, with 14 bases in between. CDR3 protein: CASSDTGVMTPLHF. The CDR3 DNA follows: TGTGCCAGCAGTGATACGGGGGTTATGACACCCCTCCACTTT.

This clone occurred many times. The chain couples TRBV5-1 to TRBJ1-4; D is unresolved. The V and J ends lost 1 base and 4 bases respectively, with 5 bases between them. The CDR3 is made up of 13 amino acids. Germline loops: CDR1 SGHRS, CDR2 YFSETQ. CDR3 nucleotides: TGCGCCAGCAGCTTGAGTTTTAATGAAAAACTGTTTTTT. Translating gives CASSLSFNEKLFF.

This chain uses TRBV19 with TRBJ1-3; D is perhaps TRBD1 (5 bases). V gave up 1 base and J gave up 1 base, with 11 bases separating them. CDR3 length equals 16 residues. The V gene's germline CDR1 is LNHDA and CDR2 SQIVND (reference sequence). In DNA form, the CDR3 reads TGTGCCAGTAGTATAGCCCGACAGTCTTCTGGAAACACCATATATTTT. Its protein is CASSIARQSSGNTIYF.

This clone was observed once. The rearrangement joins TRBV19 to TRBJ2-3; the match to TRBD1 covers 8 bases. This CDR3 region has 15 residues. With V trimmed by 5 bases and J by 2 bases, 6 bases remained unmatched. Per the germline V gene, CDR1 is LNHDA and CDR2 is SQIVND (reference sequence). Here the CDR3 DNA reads TGTGCCAGTAGTGCCGGGACAGGCTACACAGATACGCAGTATTTT. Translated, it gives CASSAGTGYTDTQYF.

The CDR3 loop is CASQTGVGNEQFF. Written as DNA, the CDR3 is TGTGCCAGCCAGACAGGGGTTGGCAATGAGCAGTTCTTC. The chain has TRBV28 and TRBJ2-1, with 8 bases that match TRBD1. Germline CDR1 reads MDHEN; CDR2 reads SYDVKM. V lost 8 bases to trimming and J lost 6 bases; unmatched junction nucleotides: 6. The CDR3 length is 13 residues.

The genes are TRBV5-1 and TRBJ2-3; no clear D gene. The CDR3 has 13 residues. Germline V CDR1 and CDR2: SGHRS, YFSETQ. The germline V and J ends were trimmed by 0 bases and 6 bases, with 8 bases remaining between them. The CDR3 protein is CASSLGRFDTQYF. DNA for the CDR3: TGCGCCAGCAGCTTGGGTAGGTTTGATACGCAGTATTTT.

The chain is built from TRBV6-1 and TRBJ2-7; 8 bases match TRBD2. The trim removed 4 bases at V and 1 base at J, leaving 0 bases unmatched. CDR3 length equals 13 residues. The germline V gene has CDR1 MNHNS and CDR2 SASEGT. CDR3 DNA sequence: TGTGCCAGCAGTGTAGCGGGATCCTACGAGCAGTACTTC. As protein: CASSVAGSYEQYF.

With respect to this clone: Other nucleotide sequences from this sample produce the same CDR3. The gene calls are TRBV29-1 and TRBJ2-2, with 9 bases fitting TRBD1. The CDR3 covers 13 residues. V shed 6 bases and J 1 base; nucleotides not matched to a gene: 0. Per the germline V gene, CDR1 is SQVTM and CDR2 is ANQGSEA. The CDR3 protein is CSVDRGNTGELFF. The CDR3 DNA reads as TGCAGCGTGGACAGGGGGAACACCGGGGAGCTGTTTTTT.

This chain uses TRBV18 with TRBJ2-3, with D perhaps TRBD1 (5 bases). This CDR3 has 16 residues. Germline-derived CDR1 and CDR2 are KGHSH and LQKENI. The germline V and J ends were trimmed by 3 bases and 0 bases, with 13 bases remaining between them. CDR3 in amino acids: CASSPPVGRSTDTQYF. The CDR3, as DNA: TGTGCCAGCTCACCCCCAGTGGGGCGGAGCACAGATACGCAGTATTTT.

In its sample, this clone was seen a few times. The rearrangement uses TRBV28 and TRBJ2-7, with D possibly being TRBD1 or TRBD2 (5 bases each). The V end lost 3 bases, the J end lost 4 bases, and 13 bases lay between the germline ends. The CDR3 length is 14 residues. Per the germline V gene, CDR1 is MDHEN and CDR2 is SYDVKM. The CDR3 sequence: CASSFRDGPYEQYF. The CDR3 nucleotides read TGTGCCAGCAGTTTCAGGGACGGCCCTTACGAGCAGTACTTC.

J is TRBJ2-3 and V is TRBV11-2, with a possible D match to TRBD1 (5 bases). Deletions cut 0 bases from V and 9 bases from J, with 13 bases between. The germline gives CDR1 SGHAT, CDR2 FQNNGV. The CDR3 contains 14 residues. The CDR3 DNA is TGTGCCAGCAGCTTAGATCTGGGGCGAGGCACGCAGTATTTT. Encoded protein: CASSLDLGRGTQYF. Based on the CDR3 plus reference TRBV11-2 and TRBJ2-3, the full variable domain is EAGVAQSPRYKIIEKRQSVAFWCNPISGHATLYWYQQILGQGPKLLIQFQNNGVVDDSQLPKDRFSAERLKGVDSTLKIQPAKLEDSAVYLCASSLDLGRGTQYFGPGTRLTVL.

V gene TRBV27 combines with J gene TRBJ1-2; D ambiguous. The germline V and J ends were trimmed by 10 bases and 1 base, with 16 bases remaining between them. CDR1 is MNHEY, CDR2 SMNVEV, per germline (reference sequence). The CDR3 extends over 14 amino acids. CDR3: CATHPGGINYGYTF. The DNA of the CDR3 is TGTGCCACCCACCCTGGCGGGATTAACTATGGCTACACCTTC.

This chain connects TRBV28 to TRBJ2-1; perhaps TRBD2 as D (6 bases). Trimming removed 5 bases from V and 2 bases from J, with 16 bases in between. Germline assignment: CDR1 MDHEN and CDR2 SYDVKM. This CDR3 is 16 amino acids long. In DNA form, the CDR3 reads TGTGCCAGCAGTGAGCGGGCCCAGCGGCCCTACAATGAGCAGTTCTTC. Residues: CASSERAQRPYNEQFF.